These 14 T cell receptor beta chains were all obtained from the same sample, sequenced in a study of Graves' ophthalmopathy and Graves' hyperthyroidism. Researchers took RNA transcripts and amplified TCR beta CDR3 regions from them. First-round RT-PCR relied on HTBI primers, and a second-round multiplex PCR came next. Each CDR3 protein gets one entry after TCRdb re-called the multiplex PCR reads with MiXCR. The table records 560,000 or so distinct CDR3 sequences, 35% to 40% of them present only once. The sequencing sample was made of peripheral blood or thyroid tissue (not recorded which). Receptors were obtained from an adult man with Graves' hyperthyroidism.

This clonotype was picked up many times. The chain joins TRBV9 to TRBJ1-6; a weak D match, TRBD1 (6 bases). The CDR3 loop spans 15 amino acids. The germline gives CDR1 SGDLS, CDR2 YYNGEE. V gave up 3 bases and J gave up 3 bases, with 10 bases separating them. The CDR3 nucleotides read TGTGCCAGCAGCGGAGAGGACAGCTATAATTCACCCCTCCACTTT. Encoded protein: CASSGEDSYNSPLHF.

This clonotype was found many times. CDR3 sequence reads: CSAPTPNTEAFF. DNA for the CDR3: TGCAGTGCTCCTACACCGAACACTGAAGCTTTCTTT. The chain carries TRBV20-1 and TRBJ1-1; no clear D. The germline CDR1 and CDR2 sequences are DFQATT and SNEGSKA (reference sequence). CDR3 length: 12 amino acids. Deletions cut 5 bases from V and 1 base from J, with 8 bases between.

This clonotype was seen many times. The V call is TRBV24-1, the J call TRBJ2-7; TRBD1 matches at 7 bases. Germline V lookup: CDR1 KGHDR, CDR2 SFDVKD. CDR3 size: 15 residues. Germline trimming cut 7 bases from V and 3 bases from J; bases unmatched to any gene: 11. CDR3 bases: TGTGCCACCAGCCCGAGGGGGACAGAAGGCTACGAGCAGTACTTC. It translates to CATSPRGTEGYEQYF.

This clonotype was recorded a few times. The chain employs TRBV7-3 and TRBJ2-2, with D possibly TRBD2 on 5 matching bases. This CDR3 region has 13 residues. Trimming shortened V by 3 bases and J by 7 bases, and 9 bases separated the two germline ends. In germline, CDR1 is SGHTA, CDR2 FQGTGA. The CDR3 protein is CASSFYGGGELFF. CDR3 bases: TGTGCCAGCAGCTTTTATGGAGGCGGGGAGCTGTTTTTT.

V is TRBV30 and J is TRBJ1-6; weak D call: TRBD1 (6 bases). Trimming pared 3 bases from V and 8 bases from J, leaving 20 bases between. CDR1 and CDR2 from the germline V gene are GTSNPN and SVGIG (reference sequence). The CDR3 contains 16 residues. The CDR3 DNA reads as TGTGCCTGGAGACTGGTCTGGCAGGGGAGAGATTCACCCCTCCACTTT. This sequence encodes CAWRLVWQGRDSPLHF.

This clonotype was seen at least ten times. V and J are TRBV7-6 and TRBJ1-2, with D perhaps matching TRBD1 (5 bases). The CDR3 covers 16 residues. Looked up from germline, CDR1 is SGHVS and CDR2 is FNYEAQ. The V end lost 1 base, the J end lost 5 bases, and 17 bases lay between the germline ends. The CDR3 spells CASSLEAAGLSYGYTF. The CDR3 DNA follows: TGTGCCAGCAGCTTAGAAGCGGCAGGGCTCTCTTATGGCTACACCTTC.

This clonotype appeared a few times. V and J are TRBV12-3 or TRBV12-4 and TRBJ1-1; D remains unclear. The CDR3 sequence is 15 residues long. V was shortened by 6 bases and J by 5 bases, with 19 bases between the two germline ends. The CDR3 sequence is CASRYYSIRGTEAFF. In DNA, the CDR3 is TGTGCCAGCAGGTATTACTCTATCCGCGGTACTGAAGCTTTCTTT.

The J gene is TRBJ2-5, the V gene TRBV29-1; TRBD2 agrees at 11 bases. Germline assignment: CDR1 SQVTM and CDR2 ANQGSEA. The CDR3 has 14 amino acids. V was pared by 6 bases and J by 3 bases, with 6 bases of the junction left unmatched. The DNA of the CDR3 is TGCAGCGTCTCCGCGGGACTAGCGGAAGAGACCCAGTACTTC. The encoded protein is CSVSAGLAEETQYF.

The chain is built from TRBV7-9 and TRBJ2-5; D is perhaps TRBD2 (6 bases). The J call may not be correct, given that the DNA end is closer to TRBJ2-1. In germline, CDR1 is SEHNR, CDR2 FQNEAQ (reference sequence). The CDR3 extends over 14 amino acids. The CDR3 region is CASSLGLGNDEQFF. In nucleotides, the CDR3 is TGTGCCAGCAGCTTAGGACTAGGGAACGATGAGCAGTTCTTC.

This clonotype was found many times. This chain connects TRBV11-2 to TRBJ1-2; the D is unclear. Germline V lookup: CDR1 SGHAT, CDR2 FQNNGV. Trimming removed 5 bases at V and 0 bases at J, with 10 bases between. CDR3 size: 14 residues. This CDR3 is CASSLGSPNYGYTF. The CDR3 DNA follows: TGTGCCAGCAGCCTGGGGTCCCCTAACTATGGCTACACCTTC.

The chain recombines TRBV10-3 with TRBJ2-3; D call uncertain. CDR3 size: 13 residues. Per germline, CDR1 ENHRY and CDR2 SYGVKD. The germline V and J ends were trimmed by 4 bases and 5 bases, with 10 bases remaining between them. The CDR3 DNA reads as TGTGCCATCAGTGCCGGAGAGAAAGATACGCAGTATTTT. Protein sequence: CAISAGEKDTQYF.

The rearrangement links TRBV24-1 to TRBJ2-3; no clear D. This CDR3 has 12 amino acids. V gave up 3 bases and J gave up 2 bases, with 2 bases separating them. Germline V gene data show CDR1 as KGHDR and CDR2 as SFDVKD. The CDR3 sequence is CATSDDTDTQYF. DNA for the CDR3: TGTGCCACCAGTGATGACACAGATACGCAGTATTTT.

A note on this clonotype: One end of the junction fails to match germline, which may point to a read error. V is TRBV13 and J is TRBJ2-7; D tentatively reads TRBD1 or TRBD2 (5 bases each). Germline loops: CDR1 PRHDT, CDR2 FYEKMQ (reference sequence). This CDR3 has 15 amino acids. CDR3: CASSEGRSNSYGQYF. CDR3 nucleotide sequence: TGTGCCAGCAGCGAGGGACGGAGTAACTCCTACGGGCAGTACTTC.

This clonotype was seen at least ten times. This sequence joins TRBV7-2 and TRBJ1-3; D not resolved. The CDR3 is 15 amino acids. V was pared by 2 bases and J by 2 bases, with 10 bases between. Germline lookup yields CDR1 SGHTA and CDR2 FQGNSA. The CDR3 DNA sequence: TGTGCCAGCAGCTTAAGTGGTGGAACTGGAAACACCATATATTTT. It yields the protein CASSLSGGTGNTIYF.